This note documents a single TCR beta chain sequence. The antigen is not known. An Oncomine TCR Beta short-read assay was used to sequence the DNA from cultured CD4+ T cells. After culture, CD4+ T cells served as the source for genomic DNA extraction. TCRdb called the PCR reads again in MiXCR, with one record for every CDR3 protein. The table lists 8,000 to 10,000 distinct CDR3 sequences, around 30% of them singletons. The data are from a study of vaccination and CD4 T cells after COVID-19. Across the whole study: Blood was drawn a median about 75 days post second dose, range 14 to 241. The peptides that stimulated the cells were overlapping spike peptides from SARS-CoV-2, HCoV-NL63, HCoV-OC43 and HCoV-229E.

Noted treatment: roughly 10-day PBMC culture with coronavirus spike peptide pools or control peptides (ViraFEST assay). Unexposed donor CD4+ T cells predated the COVID-19 pandemic, collected 2011-2018. With peptide pools, ViraFEST first expanded antigen-specific T cells and afterwards sequenced their TCRs. Subject to cell availability, CD4+ T cells from unexposed donors were probed with SARS-CoV-2 S/N and four cold-coronavirus spikes. Sample: CD4+ T cells from blood, cultured in vitro. The receptor's source is a human donor in good health.

For the CDR3, the DNA is TGTGCCAGCAAGTACAGTAATAATTCACCCCTCCACTTT. It codes for CASKYSNNSPLHF. The genes are TRBV28 and TRBJ1-6; D gene unclear. Germline V gene sequence: CDR1 MDHEN, CDR2 SYDVKM. The V gene lost 7 bases and the J gene lost 5 bases, with 9 bases spanning the gap. The CDR3 is 13 residues long.